Presented here are 10 T cell receptor beta chains from one specimen sequenced in a study of cytomegalovirus exposure and HLA in healthy donors. Both 60 Vbeta primers and 13 Jbeta primers went into the PCR. TCRdb keeps only in-frame clones here, not all; method: immunoSEQ multiplex PCR. The sample includes roughly 70,000 clones, around 80% of them seen just once. Material for sequencing was PBMCs. The receptors here all came from a man younger than 35 in good health and CMV-seronegative.

This chain connects TRBV30 to TRBJ2-1; D may be TRBD2 (6 bases). CDR3 length: 13 amino acids. Trimming left V 0 bases short and J 6 bases short, with 9 bases between. Germline assignment: CDR1 GTSNPN and CDR2 SVGIG (reference sequence). The CDR3 protein is CAWSVWRVNEQFF. The CDR3 DNA reads as TGTGCCTGGAGTGTGTGGAGGGTCAATGAGCAGTTCTTC. Full variable domain (missing parts from reference TRBV30 and TRBJ2-1): SQTIHQWPATLVQPVGSPLSLECTVEGTSNPNLYWYRQAAGRGLQLLFYSVGIGQISSEVPQNLSASRPQDRQFILSSKKLLLSDSGFYLCAWSVWRVNEQFFGPGTRLTVL.

V gene TRBV21-1 combines with J gene TRBJ1-6. TRBV21-1 is designated a pseudogene. This CDR3 has 17 amino acids. CDR3 sequence (DNA): TGTGCCAGCAGCCCCCACGGGGGGCGCGACTATAATTCACCCCTCCACTTT. Translation: CASSPHGGRDYNSPLHF.

The J gene is TRBJ2-5, the V gene TRBV15, with D possibly TRBD1 on 6 matching bases. The CDR3 has 15 amino acids. The V end lost 3 bases, the J end lost 2 bases, and 13 bases lay between the germline ends. Per the germline V gene, CDR1 is LNHNV and CDR2 is YYDKDF (reference sequence). CDR3 coding DNA: TGTGCCACCAGCAGCCGTAGGACAGTACAAGAGACCCAGTACTTC. Residues: CATSSRRTVQETQYF.

The CDR3 loop is CSVEVWAGRETQYF. The CDR3 DNA reads as TGCAGCGTTGAAGTTTGGGCGGGAAGAGAGACCCAGTACTTC. V gene TRBV29-1 combines with J gene TRBJ2-5; tentative D call: TRBD2 (6 bases). CDR3 length equals 14 residues. Trimming shortened V by 1 base and J by 4 bases, and 13 bases separated the two germline ends. The germline V gene encodes CDR1 SQVTM and CDR2 ANQGSEA.

The chain carries TRBV25-1 and TRBJ2-3; 8 nucleotides match TRBD2. V was pared by 3 bases and J by 8 bases, with 13 bases of the junction left unmatched. CDR1 MGHDK and CDR2 SYGVNS come from the germline V gene. The CDR3 length is 16 residues. CDR3 sequence reads: CASSDPRTSPPGTQYF. The CDR3 nucleotides are TGTGCCAGCAGTGACCCGAGGACTAGCCCGCCGGGTACGCAGTATTTT.

This clone was detected only a few times. This chain links TRBV15 with TRBJ2-7; D is tentatively TRBD1 or TRBD2 (5 bases each). CDR1 and CDR2 (germline): LNHNV, YYDKDF (reference sequence). With 5 bases removed from V and 4 bases from J, the gap between germline ends came to 15 bases. The CDR3 is 14 residues long. CDR3 sequence reads: CATSGGVGAYEQYF. The CDR3 DNA follows: TGTGCCACCAGCGGAGGAGTAGGGGCTTACGAGCAGTACTTC.

This chain joins TRBV27 and TRBJ1-1; tentatively, D is TRBD1 (6 bases). V was cut by 3 bases and J by 0 bases, with 11 bases left in between. The CDR3 runs 15 residues. The germline gives CDR1 MNHEY, CDR2 SMNVEV (reference sequence). The CDR3 reads CASSLRGGVNTEAFF. The CDR3 coding sequence is TGTGCCAGCAGTTTGAGAGGGGGGGTGAACACTGAAGCTTTCTTT.

The chain links TRBV7-3 to TRBJ1-1; D not resolved. Per the germline V gene, CDR1 is SGHTA and CDR2 is FQGTGA. There are 12 residues in the CDR3. V lost 10 bases and J lost 5, with 14 bases in between. The CDR3 here is CATRPGGTEAFF. The CDR3 DNA sequence: TGTGCCACCCGCCCCGGAGGTACTGAAGCTTTCTTT.

The V gene is TRBV29-1, the J gene TRBJ2-2, with 7 bases that match TRBD1. Trimming removed 7 bases from V and 0 bases from J; junction bases left unmatched: 14. CDR3 size: 17 residues. Germline V gene lookup returns CDR1 SQVTM and CDR2 ANQGSEA. The CDR3 nucleotides read TGCAGCGACCCCGACAGGGCACCCAACTCGAACACCGGGGAGCTGTTTTTT. Translation: CSDPDRAPNSNTGELFF.

This clone was seen once. The chain couples TRBV10-3 to TRBJ2-3; TRBD2 agrees at 9 bases. Per the germline V gene, CDR1 is ENHRY and CDR2 is SYGVKD. The CDR3 is made up of 16 amino acids. J lost 4 bases, V lost 6 bases, and 11 bases had no gene match. For the CDR3, the DNA is TGTGCCATCAGGGGCGGGGGGGCCGTAATCTCAGATACGCAGTATTTT. It translates to CAIRGGGAVISDTQYF.